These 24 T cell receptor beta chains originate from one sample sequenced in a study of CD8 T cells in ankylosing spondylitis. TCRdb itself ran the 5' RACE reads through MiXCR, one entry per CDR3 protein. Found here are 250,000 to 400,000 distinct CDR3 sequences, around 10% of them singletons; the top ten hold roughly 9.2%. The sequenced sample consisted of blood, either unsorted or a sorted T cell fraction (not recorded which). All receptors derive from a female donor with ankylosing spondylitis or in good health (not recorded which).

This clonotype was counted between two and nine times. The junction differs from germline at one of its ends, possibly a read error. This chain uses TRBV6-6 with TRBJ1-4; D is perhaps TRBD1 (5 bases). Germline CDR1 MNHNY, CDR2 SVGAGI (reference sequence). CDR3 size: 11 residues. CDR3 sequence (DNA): TGTGCCAGCAGTTCCCGGACAATGTGGATTTTT. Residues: CASSSRTMWIF.

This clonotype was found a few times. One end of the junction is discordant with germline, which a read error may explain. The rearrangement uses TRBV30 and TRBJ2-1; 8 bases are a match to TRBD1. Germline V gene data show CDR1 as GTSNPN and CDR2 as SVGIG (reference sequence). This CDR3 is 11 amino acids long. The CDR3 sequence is CACRGGRGPYF. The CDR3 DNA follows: TGTGCCTGCCGAGGAGGCAGGGGGCCTTACTTC.

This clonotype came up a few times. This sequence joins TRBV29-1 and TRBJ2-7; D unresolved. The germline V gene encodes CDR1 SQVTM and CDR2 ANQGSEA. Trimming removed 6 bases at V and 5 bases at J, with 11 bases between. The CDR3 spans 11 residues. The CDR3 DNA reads TGCAGCGTCGCCGAGCCTAACGAGCAGTACTTC. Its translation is CSVAEPNEQYF.

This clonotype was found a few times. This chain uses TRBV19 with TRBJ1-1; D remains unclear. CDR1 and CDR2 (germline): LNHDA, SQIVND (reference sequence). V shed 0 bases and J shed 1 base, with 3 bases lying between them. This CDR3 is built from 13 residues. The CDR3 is CASSIEGNTEAFF. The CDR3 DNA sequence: TGTGCCAGTAGTATAGAGGGGAACACTGAAGCTTTCTTT.

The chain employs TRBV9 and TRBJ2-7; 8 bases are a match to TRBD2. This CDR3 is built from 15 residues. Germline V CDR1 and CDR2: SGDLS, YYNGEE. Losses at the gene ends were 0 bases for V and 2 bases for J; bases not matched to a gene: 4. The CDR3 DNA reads TGTGCCAGCAGCGTAGGGGCGGGAGGAGCCTACGAGCAGTACTTC. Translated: CASSVGAGGAYEQYF.

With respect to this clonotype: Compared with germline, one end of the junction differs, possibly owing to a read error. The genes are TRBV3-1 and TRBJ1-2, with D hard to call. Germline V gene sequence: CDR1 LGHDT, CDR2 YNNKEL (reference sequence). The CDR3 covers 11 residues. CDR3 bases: TGTGCCAGTTCAGAAGCTTTTGGCCACACCTTC. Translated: CASSEAFGHTF.

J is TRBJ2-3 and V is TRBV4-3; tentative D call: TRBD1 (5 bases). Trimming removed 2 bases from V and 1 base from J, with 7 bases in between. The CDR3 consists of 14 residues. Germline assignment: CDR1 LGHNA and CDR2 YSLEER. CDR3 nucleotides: TGCGCCAGCAGCCAATCGACAGGCACAGATACGCAGTATTTT. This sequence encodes CASSQSTGTDTQYF.

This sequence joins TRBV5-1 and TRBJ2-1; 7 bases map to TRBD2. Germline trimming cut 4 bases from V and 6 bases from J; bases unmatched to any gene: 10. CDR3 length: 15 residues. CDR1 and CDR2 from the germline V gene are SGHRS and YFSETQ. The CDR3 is CASSRLAGDRNEQFF. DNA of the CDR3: TGCGCCAGCAGCCGTTTGGCGGGGGACCGCAATGAGCAGTTCTTC.

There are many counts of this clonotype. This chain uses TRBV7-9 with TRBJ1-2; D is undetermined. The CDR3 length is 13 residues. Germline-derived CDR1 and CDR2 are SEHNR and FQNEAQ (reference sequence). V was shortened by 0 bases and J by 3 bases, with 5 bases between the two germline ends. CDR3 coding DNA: TGTGCCAGCAGCTTAGCGGATGACTATGGCTACACCTTC. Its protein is CASSLADDYGYTF.

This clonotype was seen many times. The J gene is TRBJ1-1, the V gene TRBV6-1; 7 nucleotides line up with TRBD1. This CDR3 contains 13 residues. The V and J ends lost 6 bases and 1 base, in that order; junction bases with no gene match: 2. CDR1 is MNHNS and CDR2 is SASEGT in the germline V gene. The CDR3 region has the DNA TGTGCCAGCAGCAGACAGGGGAACACTGAAGCTTTCTTT. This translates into CASSRQGNTEAFF.

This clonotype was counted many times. The CDR3 bases are TGCGCCAGCAGCCGATGGAGGGACAGGGCCTACGAGCAGTACTTC. Translated, it gives CASSRWRDRAYEQYF. This chain connects TRBV5-1 to TRBJ2-7; 9 bases map to TRBD1. V shed 4 bases and J 2 bases; nucleotides not matched to a gene: 7. This CDR3 contains 15 residues. CDR1 and CDR2 from the germline V gene are SGHRS and YFSETQ.

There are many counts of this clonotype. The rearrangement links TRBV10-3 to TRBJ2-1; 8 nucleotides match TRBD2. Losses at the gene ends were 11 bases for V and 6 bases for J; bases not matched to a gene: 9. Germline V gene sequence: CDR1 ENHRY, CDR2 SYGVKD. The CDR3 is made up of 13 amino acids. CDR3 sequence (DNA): TGTGCCTCGGGGGGGGGACCCTTCAATGAGCAGTTCTTC. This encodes CASGGGPFNEQFF.

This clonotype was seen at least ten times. The CDR3 coding sequence is TGCAGTTGTGCAAGGACAGACAATGAGCAGTTCTTC. It specifies CSCARTDNEQFF. The V and J genes are TRBV29-1 and TRBJ2-1; D is perhaps TRBD1 (6 bases). Germline V gene sequence: CDR1 SQVTM, CDR2 ANQGSEA. The CDR3 runs 12 residues.

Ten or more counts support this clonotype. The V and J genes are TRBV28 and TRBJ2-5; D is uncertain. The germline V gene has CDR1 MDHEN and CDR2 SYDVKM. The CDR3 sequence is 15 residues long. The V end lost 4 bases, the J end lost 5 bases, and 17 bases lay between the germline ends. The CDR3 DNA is TGTGCCAGCAGTTCTGTTCAAGGGCTGGGGGAGACCCAGTACTTC. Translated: CASSSVQGLGETQYF.

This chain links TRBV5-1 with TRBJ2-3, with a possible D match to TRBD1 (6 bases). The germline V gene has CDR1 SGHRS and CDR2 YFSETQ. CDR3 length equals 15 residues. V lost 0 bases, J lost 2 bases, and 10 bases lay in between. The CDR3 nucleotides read TGCGCCAGCAGCTTGGAACAGGGCCCCACAGATACGCAGTATTTT. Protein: CASSLEQGPTDTQYF.

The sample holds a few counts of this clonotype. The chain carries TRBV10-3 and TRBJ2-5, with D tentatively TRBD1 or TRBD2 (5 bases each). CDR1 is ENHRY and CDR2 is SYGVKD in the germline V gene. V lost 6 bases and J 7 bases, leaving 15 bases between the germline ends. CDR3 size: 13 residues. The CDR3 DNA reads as TGTGCCATCAGGGGGACCTCTTGGGGGACCCAGTACTTC. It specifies CAIRGTSWGTQYF.

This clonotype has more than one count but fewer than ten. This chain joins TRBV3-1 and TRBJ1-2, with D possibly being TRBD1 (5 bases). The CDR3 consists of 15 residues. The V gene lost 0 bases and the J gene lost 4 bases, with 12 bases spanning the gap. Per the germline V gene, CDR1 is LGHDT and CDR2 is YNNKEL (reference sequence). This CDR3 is CASSQDPGLPYGYTF. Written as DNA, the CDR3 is TGTGCCAGCAGCCAAGACCCGGGACTGCCCTATGGCTACACCTTC.

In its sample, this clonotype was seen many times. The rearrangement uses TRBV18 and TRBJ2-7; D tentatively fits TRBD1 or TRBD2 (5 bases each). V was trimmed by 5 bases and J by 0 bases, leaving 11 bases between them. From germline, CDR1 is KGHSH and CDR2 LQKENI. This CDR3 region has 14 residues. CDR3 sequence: CASSAGTASYEQYF. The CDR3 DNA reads TGTGCCAGCTCAGCCGGGACGGCCTCCTACGAGCAGTACTTC.

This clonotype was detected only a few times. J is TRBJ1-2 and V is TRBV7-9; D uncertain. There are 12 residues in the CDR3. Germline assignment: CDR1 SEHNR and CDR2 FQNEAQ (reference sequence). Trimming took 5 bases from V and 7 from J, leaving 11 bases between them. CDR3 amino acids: CASSRGEVGYTF. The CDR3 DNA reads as TGTGCCAGCAGCCGGGGAGAGGTTGGCTACACCTTC.

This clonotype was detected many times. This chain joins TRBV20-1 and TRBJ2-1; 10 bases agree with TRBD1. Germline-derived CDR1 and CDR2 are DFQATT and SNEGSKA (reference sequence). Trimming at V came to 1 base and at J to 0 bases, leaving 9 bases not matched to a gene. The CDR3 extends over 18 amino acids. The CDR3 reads CSARALGQGSSSYNEQFF. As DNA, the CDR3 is TGCAGTGCTAGAGCCCTGGGACAGGGGAGTTCCTCCTACAATGAGCAGTTCTTC.

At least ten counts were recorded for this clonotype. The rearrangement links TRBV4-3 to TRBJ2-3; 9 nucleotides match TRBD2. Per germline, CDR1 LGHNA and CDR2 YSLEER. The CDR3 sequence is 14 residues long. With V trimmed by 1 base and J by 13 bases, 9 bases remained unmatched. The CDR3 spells CASSQVGPGLAKYF. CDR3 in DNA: TGCGCCAGCAGCCAAGTCGGGCCGGGACTAGCTAAGTATTTT.

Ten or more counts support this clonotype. The DNA of the CDR3 is TGCAGTGCTAGACCGGCGCCGGGACAGGGTCCTCATACTAACTATGGCTACACCTTC. Translation: CSARPAPGQGPHTNYGYTF. J is TRBJ1-2 and V is TRBV20-1; 9 bases map to TRBD1. Germline loops: CDR1 DFQATT, CDR2 SNEGSKA (reference sequence). The junction had 16 bases not matched to a gene; V was cut back by 2 bases and J by 0 bases. The CDR3 extends over 19 amino acids.

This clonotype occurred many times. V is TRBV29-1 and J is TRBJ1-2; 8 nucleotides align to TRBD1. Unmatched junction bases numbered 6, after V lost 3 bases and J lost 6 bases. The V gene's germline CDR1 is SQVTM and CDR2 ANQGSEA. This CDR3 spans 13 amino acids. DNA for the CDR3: TGCAGCGTTGACCCAGGGGGCGCGGATGGCTACACCTTC. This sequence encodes CSVDPGGADGYTF.

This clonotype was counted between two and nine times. The CDR3 protein is CASSENRNEKLFF. The DNA of the CDR3 is TGTGCCAGCAGTGAAAATAGAAATGAAAAACTGTTTTTT. This chain connects TRBV2 to TRBJ1-4; no clear D. This CDR3 is built from 13 residues. Germline CDR1 reads SNHLY; CDR2 reads FYNNEI. The ends were cut back, 2 bases at V and 5 bases at J, with 6 bases in the middle.